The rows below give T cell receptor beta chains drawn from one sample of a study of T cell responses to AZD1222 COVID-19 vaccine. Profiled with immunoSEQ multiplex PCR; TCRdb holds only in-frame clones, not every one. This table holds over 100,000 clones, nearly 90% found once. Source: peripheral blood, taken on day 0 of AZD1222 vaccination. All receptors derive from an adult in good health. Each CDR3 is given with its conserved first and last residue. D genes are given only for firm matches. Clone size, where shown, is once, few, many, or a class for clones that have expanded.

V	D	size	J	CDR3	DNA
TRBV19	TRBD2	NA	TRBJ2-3	CASSIGGLRTDTQYF	TGTGCCAGTAGTATAGGGGGACTACGCACAGATACGCAGTATTTT
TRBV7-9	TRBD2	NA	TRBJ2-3	CASSFPRGTSGSTDTQYF	TGTGCCAGCAGCTTTCCCCGGGGGACTAGCGGTAGCACAGATACGCAGTATTTT
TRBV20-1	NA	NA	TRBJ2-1	CSASHNEQFF	TGCAGTGCTTCCCACAATGAGCAGTTCTTC
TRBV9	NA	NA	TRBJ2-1	CASGPFLAANLRSYNEQFF	TGTGCCAGCGGACCTTTTTTAGCGGCTAATTTACGCTCCTACAATGAGCAGTTCTTC
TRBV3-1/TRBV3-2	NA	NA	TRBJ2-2	CASSHRTANTGELFF	TGTGCCAGCAGCCACCGGACAGCGAACACCGGGGAGCTGTTTTTT
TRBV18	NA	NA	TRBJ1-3	CASSPPGASGNTIYF	TGTGCCAGCTCACCACCAGGGGCCTCTGGAAACACCATATATTTT
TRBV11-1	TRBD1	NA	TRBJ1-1	CASSPRQGRGAEAFF	TGTGCCAGCAGCCCGCGACAGGGAAGAGGTGCTGAAGCTTTCTTT
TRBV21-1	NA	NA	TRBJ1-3	CASNDRDGENSGNTIYF	TGTGCCAGCAATGACCGGGACGGCGAAAACTCTGGAAACACCATATATTTT
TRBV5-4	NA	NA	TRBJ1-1	CASSRDRLNTEAFF	TGTGCCAGCAGCCGAGACAGGTTGAACACTGAAGCTTTCTTT
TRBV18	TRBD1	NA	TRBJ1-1	CASSGRTGNTEAFF	TGTGCCAGCTCGGGAAGGACAGGGAACACTGAAGCTTTCTTT
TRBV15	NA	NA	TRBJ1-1	CATSPLGGGRRDTEAFF	TGTGCCACCAGTCCCCTTGGCGGGGGGCGACGGGACACTGAAGCTTTCTTT
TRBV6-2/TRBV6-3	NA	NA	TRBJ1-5	CASSYVGQPQHF	TGTGCCAGCAGTTACGTTGGCCAGCCCCAGCATTTT
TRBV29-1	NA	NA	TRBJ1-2	CSVGSSGGFYGYTF	TGCAGCGTTGGGTCTTCTGGGGGATTCTATGGCTACACCTTC
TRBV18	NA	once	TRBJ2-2	CASSWQQVDTGELFF	TGTGCCAGCTCATGGCAGCAGGTCGACACCGGGGAGCTGTTTTTT